The 27 T cell receptor beta chains below all came from one sample that was sequenced in a study of blood T cell repertoires in COVID-19. Clones were read by immunoSEQ multiplex PCR, and TCRdb kept only the in-frame ones, dropping some. The sample records 170,000 or so clones, 85% to 90% being singletons. The sample taken for sequencing was peripheral blood. The receptors come from a man in his forties with active or convalescent COVID-19.

Of note for this clone: Other DNA sequences in the same sample also yield this CDR3. The V call is TRBV9, the J call TRBJ1-6; 8 positions match TRBD1. J gave up 7 bases and V 2 bases, and 2 bases lay outside the gene matches. The CDR3 loop spans 14 amino acids. Germline V gives CDR1 SGDLS, CDR2 YYNGEE. CDR3 protein: CASSVGQGNSPLHF. CDR3 in DNA: TGTGCCAGCAGCGTTGGACAGGGAAATTCACCCCTCCACTTT.

The rearrangement links TRBV12-3 or TRBV12-4 to TRBJ1-1; TRBD1 aligns across 8 bases. The V gene end was trimmed by 6 bases and the J gene end by 8 bases; junction bases not matched to a gene: 5. The CDR3 covers 12 residues. The CDR3: CASSIRDREAFF. DNA for the CDR3: TGTGCCAGCAGCATCCGGGACAGGGAAGCTTTCTTT.

The chain links TRBV28 to TRBJ2-1; tentatively, D is TRBD1 (5 bases). The CDR3 contains 14 residues. Between the trimmed V and J ends, which lost 6 bases and 5 bases, there was a span of 14 bases. Germline V gene sequence: CDR1 MDHEN, CDR2 SYDVKM. CDR3 sequence (DNA): TGTGCCAGCAGACCACCGGCAGGGAACAATGAGCAGTTCTTC. Residues: CASRPPAGNNEQFF.

The J gene is TRBJ1-3, the V gene TRBV3-1 (or the pseudogene TRBV3-2); the D gene is possibly TRBD1 (5 bases). Germline V gene sequence: CDR1 LGHDT, CDR2 YNNKEL (reference sequence). There are 13 residues in the CDR3. V was trimmed by 7 bases and J by 4 bases, leaving 11 bases between them. The CDR3: CASNQGWGNTIYF. As DNA, the CDR3 is TGTGCCAGCAACCAGGGCTGGGGAAACACCATATATTTT.

The chain joins TRBV2 to TRBJ1-1; possible D gene TRBD1, 5 bases. Trimming pared 4 bases from V and 5 bases from J, leaving 11 bases between. CDR1 and CDR2 (germline): SNHLY, FYNNEI. CDR3 length: 13 amino acids. The CDR3: CASSGTLMTEAFF. The CDR3 DNA is TGTGCCAGCAGTGGGACATTGATGACTGAAGCTTTCTTT.

The chain employs TRBV20-1 and TRBJ2-7, with D perhaps TRBD2 (6 bases). Deletions cut 3 bases from V and 3 bases from J, with 12 bases between. Germline V gene data show CDR1 as DFQATT and CDR2 as SNEGSKA (reference sequence). The CDR3 extends over 13 amino acids. CDR3 amino acids: CSASGGLDYEQYF. In nucleotides, the CDR3 is TGCAGTGCTAGTGGAGGGCTAGACTACGAGCAGTACTTC.

This sequence joins TRBV7-8 and TRBJ2-3; D is perhaps TRBD2 (6 bases). The CDR3 runs to 17 residues. From germline, CDR1 is SGHVS and CDR2 FQNEAQ. The V end lost 1 base, the J end lost 3 bases, and 17 bases lay between the germline ends. CDR3 in amino acids: CASSLGITGGYTDTQYF. DNA for the CDR3: TGTGCCAGCAGCTTAGGGATAACCGGGGGATATACAGATACGCAGTATTTT. The full variable domain, rest sourced from reference TRBV7-8 and TRBJ2-3, is GAGVSQSPRYKVAKRGQDVALRCDPISGHVSLFWYQQALGQGPEFLTYFQNEAQLDKSGLPSDRFFAERPEGSVSTLKIQRTQQEDSAVYLCASSLGITGGYTDTQYFGPGTRLTVL.

The rearrangement links TRBV18 to TRBJ1-5, with 8 bases lining up with TRBD1. V was clipped by 3 bases and J by 4 bases; unmatched bases: 2. The V gene's germline CDR1 is KGHSH and CDR2 LQKENI. This CDR3 is 14 amino acids long. The chain's CDR3 is CASSPGQDNQPQHF. CDR3 nucleotides: TGTGCCAGCTCACCGGGACAGGATAATCAGCCCCAGCATTTT.

In this sample, this clone turned up once. The rearrangement joins TRBV28 to TRBJ2-5; TRBD1 matches at 9 bases. The CDR3 runs to 13 residues. V was pared by 4 bases and J by 5 bases, with 2 bases of the junction left unmatched. Germline CDR1 MDHEN, CDR2 SYDVKM. The CDR3: CASSSTGGETQYF. CDR3 bases: TGTGCCAGCAGTTCAACAGGGGGCGAGACCCAGTACTTC.

A few counts support this clone. V is TRBV30 and J is TRBJ2-7, with D hard to call. In germline, CDR1 is GTSNPN, CDR2 SVGIG (reference sequence). The CDR3 is made up of 13 amino acids. The V gene lost 2 bases and the J gene lost 2 bases, with 10 bases spanning the gap. CDR3 coding DNA: TGTGCCTGGAGTCCTAGATTTACCTACGAGCAGTACTTC. Translation: CAWSPRFTYEQYF.

J is TRBJ2-5 and V is TRBV2; TRBD2 matches at 7 bases. Germline lookup yields CDR1 SNHLY and CDR2 FYNNEI. The V and J ends lost 3 bases and 4 bases, in that order; junction bases with no gene match: 5. The CDR3 runs 14 residues. This chain's CDR3 is CASSEGGAGETQYF. The CDR3 region has the DNA TGTGCCAGCAGTGAGGGAGGGGCCGGAGAGACCCAGTACTTC.

This clone occurred once. The chain joins TRBV11-1 to TRBJ2-5, with TRBD2 identical over 8 bases. V lost 6 bases to trimming and J lost 1 base; unmatched junction nucleotides: 10. The germline V gene has CDR1 SGHAT and CDR2 FQDESV (reference sequence). The CDR3 totals 16 residues. The CDR3 DNA sequence: TGTGCCAGCAGACCGCTGGCCGGGGGGGCCCAAGAGACCCAGTACTTC. Translated, it gives CASRPLAGGAQETQYF.

V and J are TRBV6-8 and TRBJ1-3; tentatively, D is TRBD1 (6 bases). V was clipped by 0 bases and J by 0 bases, with 9 bases between them. The CDR3 consists of 16 residues. From germline, CDR1 is MNHGY and CDR2 SAAAGT. The CDR3 DNA reads as TGTGCCAGCAGTTACTCCCCGGACAGCTCTGGAAACACCATATATTTT. This encodes CASSYSPDSSGNTIYF.

This clone was detected a few times. The DNA of the CDR3 is TGCAGTGCTAGTGGGGGGGACAATCAGCCCCAGCATTTT. Translating it yields CSASGGDNQPQHF. The chain couples TRBV20-1 to TRBJ1-5; D might be TRBD1 (5 bases). V lost 3 bases and J lost 3, with 9 bases in between. Germline V gene sequence: CDR1 DFQATT, CDR2 SNEGSKA (reference sequence). The CDR3 loop spans 13 amino acids.

The rearrangement uses TRBV4-3 and TRBJ2-2; TRBD2 might be the D (6 bases). This CDR3 region has 16 residues. The V end was cut by 0 bases, the J end by 2 bases, with 10 bases between. Germline V lookup: CDR1 LGHNA, CDR2 YSLEER. The CDR3 DNA reads TGCGCCAGCAGCCAAGATAGCGGCGGAAACACCGGGGAGCTGTTTTTT. Residues: CASSQDSGGNTGELFF.

The V and J genes are TRBV11-2 and TRBJ2-7; D might be TRBD2 (6 bases). V was trimmed by 0 bases and J by 7 bases, leaving 19 bases between them. This CDR3 contains 16 residues. Germline loops: CDR1 SGHAT, CDR2 FQNNGV. The CDR3 nucleotides are TGTGCCAGCAGCTTAGAACCGTCAGGGAGGACGGGTGAGCAGTACTTC. Translating gives CASSLEPSGRTGEQYF.

This sequence joins TRBV28 and TRBJ1-5; no reliable D call. This CDR3 is built from 15 residues. Trimming cost V 5 bases and J 0 bases, with 11 bases left between them. Germline V gene data show CDR1 as MDHEN and CDR2 as SYDVKM. The CDR3 protein is CASSMSGFSNQPQHF. The DNA for the CDR3 is TGTGCCAGCAGTATGTCAGGATTTAGCAATCAGCCCCAGCATTTT. Complete variable domain (other parts from reference TRBV28 and TRBJ1-5): DVKVTQSSRYLVKRTGEKVFLECVQDMDHENMFWYRQDPGLGLRLIYFSYDVKMKEKGDIPEGYSVSREKKERFSLILESASTNQTSMYLCASSMSGFSNQPQHFGDGTRLSIL.

The chain links TRBV9 to TRBJ2-1, with TRBD2 matching over 9 bases. J gave up 5 bases and V 4 bases, and 7 bases lay outside the gene matches. Germline V CDR1 and CDR2: SGDLS, YYNGEE. This CDR3 contains 15 residues. CDR3 amino acids: CASSPIAGEDNEQFF. Here the CDR3 DNA reads TGTGCCAGCAGCCCAATAGCGGGGGAGGACAATGAGCAGTTCTTC.

The V call is TRBV19, the J call TRBJ1-4, with 7 bases fitting TRBD1. This CDR3 region has 15 residues. After removal of 7 bases from V and 4 bases from J, the junction contained 9 bases not matched to a gene. Germline lookup yields CDR1 LNHDA and CDR2 SQIVND (reference sequence). As DNA, the CDR3 is TGTGCCAGTACTAACAGGGGTCGGGTTAATGAAAAACTGTTTTTT. Translating gives CASTNRGRVNEKLFF.

The J gene is TRBJ1-3, the V gene TRBV7-6; D unresolved. This CDR3 is 13 amino acids long. Germline V gene data show CDR1 as SGHVS and CDR2 as FNYEAQ. Trimming stripped 5 bases from V and 1 base from J, with 6 bases between. CDR3 region: CASSQRSGNTIYF. The CDR3 DNA reads as TGTGCCAGCAGCCAGAGGTCTGGAAACACCATATATTTT.

The V and J genes are TRBV11-3 and TRBJ1-1, with TRBD1 identical over 8 bases. CDR1 and CDR2 from the germline V gene are SGHNT and YENEEA. There are 16 residues in the CDR3. The trim removed 5 bases at V and 4 bases at J, leaving 12 bases unmatched. The CDR3 protein is CASSAGQARTFTEAFF. The CDR3 DNA reads TGTGCCAGCAGCGCGGGACAGGCCCGAACATTCACTGAAGCTTTCTTT. The whole variable domain, filled in from reference TRBV11-3 and TRBJ1-1, reads EAGVVQSPRYKIIEKKQPVAFWCNPISGHNTLYWYLQNLGQGPELLIRYENEEAVDDSQLPKDRFSAERLKGVDSTLKIQPAELGDSAVYLCASSAGQARTFTEAFFGQGTRLTVV.

This chain joins TRBV7-8 and TRBJ2-6; D unresolved. With 3 bases removed from V and 4 bases from J, the gap between germline ends came to 4 bases. The length of the CDR3 is 13 residues. Per the germline V gene, CDR1 is SGHVS and CDR2 is FQNEAQ. This CDR3 reads CASSFPGANVLTF. The CDR3 DNA follows: TGTGCCAGCAGCTTCCCAGGGGCCAACGTCCTGACTTTC. Drawing the rest from reference TRBV7-8 and TRBJ2-6, the complete variable domain is GAGVSQSPRYKVAKRGQDVALRCDPISGHVSLFWYQQALGQGPEFLTYFQNEAQLDKSGLPSDRFFAERPEGSVSTLKIQRTQQEDSAVYLCASSFPGANVLTFGAGSRLTVL.

The J gene is TRBJ2-7, the V gene TRBV2; D not resolved. There are 13 residues in the CDR3. From germline, CDR1 is SNHLY and CDR2 FYNNEI. Trimming stripped 7 bases from V and 3 bases from J, with 13 bases between. The CDR3 sequence is CASNRVSLYEQYF. The DNA of the CDR3 is TGTGCCAGCAATCGGGTGTCACTCTACGAGCAGTACTTC.

This chain connects TRBV27 to TRBJ1-2; tentative D call: TRBD1 (6 bases). Germline CDR1 MNHEY, CDR2 SMNVEV (reference sequence). Trimming stripped 5 bases from V and 7 bases from J, with 17 bases between. The CDR3 has 14 residues. The CDR3 region is CASSPGIGGAGYTF. CDR3 nucleotides: TGTGCCAGCAGTCCAGGGATCGGGGGGGCTGGCTACACCTTC.

A note on this clone: This CDR3 is also generated by other DNA sequences in the sample. The DNA for the CDR3 is TGTGCCAGCAGCCGTACAGGCTACGAGCAGTACTTC. Protein: CASSRTGYEQYF. This rearrangement joins TRBV7-8 to TRBJ2-7; TRBD1 is a possible D gene (5 bases). The CDR3 is 12 amino acids. Germline-derived CDR1 and CDR2 are SGHVS and FQNEAQ. V lost 5 bases and J 3 bases, leaving 8 bases between the germline ends.

This chain links TRBV18 with TRBJ1-4, with TRBD1 matching over 8 bases. The CDR3 is 14 residues long. V shed 6 bases, J shed 7 bases, and the junction held 7 bases outside the gene matches. The germline gives CDR1 KGHSH, CDR2 LQKENI. CDR3 in amino acids: CASSSDRVREKLFF. CDR3 bases: TGTGCCAGCTCCTCGGACAGGGTGCGTGAAAAACTGTTTTTT.

This rearrangement joins TRBV28 to TRBJ1-3, with 7 positions matching TRBD1. Germline V lookup: CDR1 MDHEN, CDR2 SYDVKM. This CDR3 contains 14 residues. V shed 10 bases and J 2 bases; nucleotides not matched to a gene: 8. CDR3: CATRSGQTGNTIYF. Written as DNA, the CDR3 is TGTGCCACGCGATCGGGACAGACTGGAAACACCATATATTTT.